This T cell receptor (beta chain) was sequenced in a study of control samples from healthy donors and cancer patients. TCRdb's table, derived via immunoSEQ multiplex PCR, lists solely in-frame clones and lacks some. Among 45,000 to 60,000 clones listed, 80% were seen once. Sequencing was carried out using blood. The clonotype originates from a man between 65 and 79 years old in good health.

Written as DNA, the CDR3 is TGTGCCACCAGTGAAACCGGGACAGGGTGGGATGAGCAGTTCTTC. Encoded protein: CATSETGTGWDEQFF. The J gene is TRBJ2-1, the V gene TRBV24-1; TRBD1 aligns across 9 bases. The V segment lost 4 bases and the J segment 8 bases; nucleotides outside the gene matches: 8. This CDR3 is built from 15 residues. Per germline, CDR1 KGHDR and CDR2 SFDVKD.